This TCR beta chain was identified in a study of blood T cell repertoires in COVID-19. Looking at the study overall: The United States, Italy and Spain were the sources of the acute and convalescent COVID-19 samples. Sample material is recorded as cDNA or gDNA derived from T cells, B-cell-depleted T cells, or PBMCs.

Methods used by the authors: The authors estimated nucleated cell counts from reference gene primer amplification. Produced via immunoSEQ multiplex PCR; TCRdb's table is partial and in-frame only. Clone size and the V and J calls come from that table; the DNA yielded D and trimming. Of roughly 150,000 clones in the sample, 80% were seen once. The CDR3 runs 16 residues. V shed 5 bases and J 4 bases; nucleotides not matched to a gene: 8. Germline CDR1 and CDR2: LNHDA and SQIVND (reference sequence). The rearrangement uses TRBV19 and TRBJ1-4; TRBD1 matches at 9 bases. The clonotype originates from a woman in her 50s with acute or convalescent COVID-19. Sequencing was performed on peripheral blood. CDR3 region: CASSQIPGQGNEKLFF. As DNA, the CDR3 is TGTGCCAGTAGTCAAATACCGGGACAGGGTAATGAAAAACTGTTTTTT.